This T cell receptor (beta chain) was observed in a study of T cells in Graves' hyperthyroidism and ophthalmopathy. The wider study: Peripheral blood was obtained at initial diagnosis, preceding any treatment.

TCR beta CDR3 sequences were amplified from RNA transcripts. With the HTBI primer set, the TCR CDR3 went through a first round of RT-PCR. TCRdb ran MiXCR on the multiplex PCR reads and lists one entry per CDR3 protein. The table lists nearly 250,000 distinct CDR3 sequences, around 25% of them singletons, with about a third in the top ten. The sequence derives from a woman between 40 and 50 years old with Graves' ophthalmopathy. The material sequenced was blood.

The CDR3, as DNA: TGTGCCAGCAGCTTTTCGGGGCTCAACAATCAGCCCCAGCATTTT. Encoded protein: CASSFSGLNNQPQHF. This rearrangement joins TRBV7-2 to TRBJ1-5; possible D gene TRBD1, 5 bases. Germline V CDR1 and CDR2: SGHTA, FQGNSA. The V and J ends lost 3 bases and 3 bases respectively, with 12 bases between them. This CDR3 is 15 amino acids long.